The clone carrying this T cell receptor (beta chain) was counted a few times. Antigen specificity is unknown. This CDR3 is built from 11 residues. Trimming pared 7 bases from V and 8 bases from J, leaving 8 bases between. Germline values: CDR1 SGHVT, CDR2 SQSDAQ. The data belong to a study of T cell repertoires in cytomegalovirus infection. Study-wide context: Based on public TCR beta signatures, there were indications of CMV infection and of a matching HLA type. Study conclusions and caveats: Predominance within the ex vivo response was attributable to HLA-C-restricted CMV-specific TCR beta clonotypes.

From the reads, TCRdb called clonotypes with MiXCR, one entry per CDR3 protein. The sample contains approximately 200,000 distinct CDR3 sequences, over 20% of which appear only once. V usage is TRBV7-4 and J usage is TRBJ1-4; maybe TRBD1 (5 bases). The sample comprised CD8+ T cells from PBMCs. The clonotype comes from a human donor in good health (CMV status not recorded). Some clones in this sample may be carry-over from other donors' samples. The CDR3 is CASTQGEKLFF. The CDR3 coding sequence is TGTGCCAGCACCCAGGGAGAAAAACTGTTTTTT.